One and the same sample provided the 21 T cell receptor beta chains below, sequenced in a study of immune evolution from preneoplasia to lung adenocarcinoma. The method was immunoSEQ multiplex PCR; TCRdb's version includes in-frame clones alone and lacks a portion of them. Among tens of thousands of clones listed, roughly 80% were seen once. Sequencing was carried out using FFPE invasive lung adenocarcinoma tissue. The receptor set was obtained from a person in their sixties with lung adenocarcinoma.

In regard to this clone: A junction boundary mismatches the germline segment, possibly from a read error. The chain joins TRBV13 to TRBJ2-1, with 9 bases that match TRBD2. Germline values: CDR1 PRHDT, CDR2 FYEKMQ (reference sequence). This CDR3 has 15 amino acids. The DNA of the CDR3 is TGTGCCAGCAGATTAGGGACTAGCATCAACAATGAGCAGTTCTTC. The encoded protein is CASRLGTSINNEQFF.

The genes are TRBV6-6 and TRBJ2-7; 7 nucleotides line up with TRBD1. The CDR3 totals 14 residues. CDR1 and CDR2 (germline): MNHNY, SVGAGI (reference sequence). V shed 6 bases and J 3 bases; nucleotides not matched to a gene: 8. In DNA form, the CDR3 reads TGTGCCAGCAGGGTACTCCGGGACAGCTACGAGCAGTACTTC. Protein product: CASRVLRDSYEQYF.

The CDR3: CASARASVSYEQYF. CDR3 coding DNA: TGTGCCAGCGCCCGGGCTAGCGTTAGTTACGAGCAGTACTTC. The genes are TRBV2 and TRBJ2-7, with TRBD2 as a possible D gene (6 bases). The ends were cut back, 8 bases at V and 4 bases at J, with 18 bases in the middle. Germline V CDR1 and CDR2: SNHLY, FYNNEI. This CDR3 comprises 14 residues. Based on the CDR3 plus reference TRBV2 and TRBJ2-7, the full variable domain is EPEVTQTPSHQVTQMGQEVILRCVPISNHLYFYWYRQILGQKVEFLVSFYNNEISEKSEIFDDQFSVERPDGSNFTLKIRSTKLEDSAMYFCASARASVSYEQYFGPGTRLTVT.

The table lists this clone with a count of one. CDR3 DNA: TGCAGCGTTGAAGATCCGGCTAGCGGCACACTCGCGAACACCGGGGAGCTGTTTTTT. This sequence encodes CSVEDPASGTLANTGELFF. This chain joins TRBV29-1 and TRBJ2-2; TRBD2 matches 7 bases. The CDR3 loop spans 19 amino acids. Trimming cost V 0 bases and J 0 bases; bases outside gene matches: 13. From germline, CDR1 is SQVTM and CDR2 ANQGSEA.

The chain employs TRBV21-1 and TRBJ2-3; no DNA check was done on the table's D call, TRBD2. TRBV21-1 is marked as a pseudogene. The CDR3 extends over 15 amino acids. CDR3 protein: CASSKPGLLRDTQYF. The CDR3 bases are TGTGCCAGCAGCAAACCGGGACTATTGAGGGATACGCAGTATTTT.

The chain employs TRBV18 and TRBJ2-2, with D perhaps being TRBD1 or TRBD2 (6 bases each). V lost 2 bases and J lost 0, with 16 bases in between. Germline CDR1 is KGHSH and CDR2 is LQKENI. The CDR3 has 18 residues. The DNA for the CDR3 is TGTGCCAGCTCACCATTGGGGGGCGATACCGCGAACACCGGGGAGCTGTTTTTT. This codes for CASSPLGGDTANTGELFF.

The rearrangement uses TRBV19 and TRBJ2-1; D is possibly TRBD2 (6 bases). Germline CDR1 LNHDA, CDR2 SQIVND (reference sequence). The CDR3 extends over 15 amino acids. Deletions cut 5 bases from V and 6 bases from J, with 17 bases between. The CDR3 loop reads CASSHGTGTRNEQFF. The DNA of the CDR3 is TGTGCCAGTAGTCACGGGACCGGGACTCGCAATGAGCAGTTCTTC.

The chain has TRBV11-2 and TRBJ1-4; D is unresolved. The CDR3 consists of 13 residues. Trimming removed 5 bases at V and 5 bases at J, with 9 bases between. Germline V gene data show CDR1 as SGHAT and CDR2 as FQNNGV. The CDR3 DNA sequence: TGTGCCAGCAGCCGCTTAGGGAATGAAAAACTGTTTTTT. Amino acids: CASSRLGNEKLFF.

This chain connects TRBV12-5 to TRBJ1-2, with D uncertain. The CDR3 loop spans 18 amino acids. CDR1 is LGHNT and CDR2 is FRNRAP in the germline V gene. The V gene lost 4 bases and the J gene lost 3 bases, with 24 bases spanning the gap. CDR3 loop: CASGSPDGAPSSYYGYTF. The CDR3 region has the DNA TGTGCTAGTGGTTCCCCCGATGGAGCACCTTCCTCTTACTATGGCTACACCTTC. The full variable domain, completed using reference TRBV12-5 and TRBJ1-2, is DARVTQTPRHKVTEMGQEVTMRCQPILGHNTVFWYRQTMMQGLELLAYFRNRAPLDDSGMPKDRFSAEMPDATLATLKIQPSEPRDSAVYFCASGSPDGAPSSYYGYTFGSGTRLTVV.

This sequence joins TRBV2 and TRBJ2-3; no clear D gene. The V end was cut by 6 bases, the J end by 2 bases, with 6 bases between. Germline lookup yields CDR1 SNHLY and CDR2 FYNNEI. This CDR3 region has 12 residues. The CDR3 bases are TGTGCCAGCAGGGGTTACACAGATACGCAGTATTTT. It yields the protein CASRGYTDTQYF.

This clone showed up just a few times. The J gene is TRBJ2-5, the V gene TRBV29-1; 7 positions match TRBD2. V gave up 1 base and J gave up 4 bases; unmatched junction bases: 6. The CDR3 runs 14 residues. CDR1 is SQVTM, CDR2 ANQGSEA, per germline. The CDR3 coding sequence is TGCAGCGTTGAAGGCGGGGGAGTAGGAGAGACCCAGTACTTC. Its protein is CSVEGGGVGETQYF.

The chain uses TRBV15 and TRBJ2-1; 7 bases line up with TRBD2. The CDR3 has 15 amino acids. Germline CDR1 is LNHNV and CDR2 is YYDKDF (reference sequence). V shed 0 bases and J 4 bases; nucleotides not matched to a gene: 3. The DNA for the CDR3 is TGTGCCACCAGCAGAGACCCCGGGGGGTACAATGAGCAGTTCTTC. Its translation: CATSRDPGGYNEQFF. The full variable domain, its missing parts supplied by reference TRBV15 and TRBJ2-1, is DAMVIQNPRYQVTQFGKPVTLSCSQTLNHNVMYWYQQKSSQAPKLLFHYYDKDFNNEADTPDNFQSRRPNTSFCFLDIRSPGLGDTAMYLCATSRDPGGYNEQFFGPGTRLTVL.

This CDR3 reads CASSYLAGRDTQYF. The CDR3 DNA sequence: TGTGCCAGCAGCTACTTGGCGGGGAGAGATACGCAGTATTTT. The chain recombines TRBV9 with TRBJ2-3; possible D gene TRBD2, 6 bases. V lost 4 bases and J lost 5, with 14 bases in between. The CDR3 is 14 residues long. The germline V gene has CDR1 SGDLS and CDR2 YYNGEE.

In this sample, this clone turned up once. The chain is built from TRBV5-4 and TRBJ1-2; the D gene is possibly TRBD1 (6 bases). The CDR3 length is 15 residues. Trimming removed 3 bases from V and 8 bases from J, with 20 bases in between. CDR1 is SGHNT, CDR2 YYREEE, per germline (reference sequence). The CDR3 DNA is TGTGCCAGCAGCTCTCCTAGGACAGCTGTCCTGGGCTACACCTTC. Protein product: CASSSPRTAVLGYTF.

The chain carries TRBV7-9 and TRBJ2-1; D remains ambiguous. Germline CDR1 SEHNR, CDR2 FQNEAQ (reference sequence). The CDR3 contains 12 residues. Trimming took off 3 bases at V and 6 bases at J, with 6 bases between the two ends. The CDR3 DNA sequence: TGTGCCAGCAGCTTGGTCGCCAATGAGCAGTTCTTC. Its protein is CASSLVANEQFF.

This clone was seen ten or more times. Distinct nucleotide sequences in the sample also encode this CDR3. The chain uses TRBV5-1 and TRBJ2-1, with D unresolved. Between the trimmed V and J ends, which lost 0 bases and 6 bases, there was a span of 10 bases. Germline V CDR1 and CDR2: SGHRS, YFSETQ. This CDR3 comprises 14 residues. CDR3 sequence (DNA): TGCGCCAGCAGCTTGGCCCCAGATGGCAATGAGCAGTTCTTC. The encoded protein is CASSLAPDGNEQFF.

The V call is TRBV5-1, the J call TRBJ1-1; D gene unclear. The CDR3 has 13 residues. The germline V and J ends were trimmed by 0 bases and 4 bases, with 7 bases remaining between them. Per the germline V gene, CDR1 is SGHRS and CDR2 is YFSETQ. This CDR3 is CASSLVSGTEAFF. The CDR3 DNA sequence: TGCGCCAGCAGCTTGGTTTCCGGCACTGAAGCTTTCTTT.

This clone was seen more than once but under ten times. The CDR3 sequence: CASSLQVGTSGRETQYF. The DNA for the CDR3 is TGTGCCAGCAGCCTCCAGGTCGGGACTAGCGGGAGAGAGACCCAGTACTTC. V gene TRBV7-2 combines with J gene TRBJ2-5; the match to TRBD2 covers 14 bases. The CDR3 runs to 17 residues. After removal of 5 bases from V and 4 bases from J, the junction contained 9 bases not matched to a gene. Germline CDR1 is SGHTA and CDR2 is FQGNSA.

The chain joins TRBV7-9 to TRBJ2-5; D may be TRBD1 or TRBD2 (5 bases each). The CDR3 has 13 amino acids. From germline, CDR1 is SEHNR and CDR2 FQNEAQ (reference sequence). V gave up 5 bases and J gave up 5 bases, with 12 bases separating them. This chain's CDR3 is CASSRRGGETQYF. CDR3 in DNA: TGTGCCAGCAGCCGACGGGGCGGCGAGACCCAGTACTTC.

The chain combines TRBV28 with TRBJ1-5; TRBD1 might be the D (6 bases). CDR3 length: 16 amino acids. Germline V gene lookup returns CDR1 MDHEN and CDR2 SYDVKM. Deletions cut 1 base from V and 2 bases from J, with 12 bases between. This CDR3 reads CASSLYGGKGNQPQHF. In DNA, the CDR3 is TGTGCCAGCAGTTTATACGGGGGCAAGGGCAATCAGCCCCAGCATTTT.

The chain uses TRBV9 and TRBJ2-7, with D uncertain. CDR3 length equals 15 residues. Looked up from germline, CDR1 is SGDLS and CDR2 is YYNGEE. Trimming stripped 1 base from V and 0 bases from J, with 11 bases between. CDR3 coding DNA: TGTGCCAGCAGCGTAAGGCCAGGTGACTCCTACGAGCAGTACTTC. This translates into CASSVRPGDSYEQYF.